These 24 T cell receptor beta chains were all obtained from the same sample, sequenced in a study of chemoradiotherapy in HPV16-positive cancers. Sequencing used immunoSEQ multiplex PCR; TCRdb keeps in-frame clones, though not all of them. This sample has under 70,000 clones, with roughly 90% found just once. The sample here was blood, taken from a patient who underwent chemoradiotherapy. The receptors were sampled from a human donor with HPV-associated anogenital cancer.

The chain links TRBV6-1 to TRBJ1-5, with D perhaps TRBD1 (5 bases). This CDR3 contains 16 residues. Germline CDR1 and CDR2: MNHNS and SASEGT. Trimming pared 1 base from V and 0 bases from J, leaving 10 bases between. Here the CDR3 reads CASSEEAGYSNQPQHF. Here the CDR3 DNA reads TGTGCCAGCAGTGAAGAGGCAGGGTATAGCAATCAGCCCCAGCATTTT.

The chain carries TRBV5-1 and TRBJ1-2; 7 nucleotides line up with TRBD1. The CDR3 is made up of 13 amino acids. V dropped 0 bases and J dropped 6; count of bases not matched to a gene: 2. Germline CDR1 SGHRS, CDR2 YFSETQ. CDR3 residues: CASSLETGDGYTF. CDR3 sequence (DNA): TGCGCCAGCAGCTTGGAAACAGGGGATGGCTACACCTTC.

This sequence joins TRBV7-2 and TRBJ1-3; tentative D call: TRBD1 (6 bases). CDR3 length: 15 amino acids. Germline V gives CDR1 SGHTA, CDR2 FQGNSA. The V end was cut by 1 base, the J end by 0 bases, with 7 bases between. The CDR3 region is CASSLGGGSGNTIYF. For the CDR3, the DNA is TGTGCCAGCAGCTTAGGAGGGGGCTCTGGAAACACCATATATTTT.

This clone occurred once. The V gene is TRBV5-1, the J gene TRBJ2-1; no definite D call. Germline V CDR1 and CDR2: SGHRS, YFSETQ. Trimming removed 6 bases from V and 0 bases from J, with 7 bases in between. The length of the CDR3 is 13 residues. The CDR3 DNA is TGCGCCAGCACGGCCAGCTCCTACAATGAGCAGTTCTTC. Translating gives CASTASSYNEQFF.

The genes are TRBV5-6 and TRBJ2-3, with 10 bases lining up with TRBD1. Germline CDR1 and CDR2: SGHDT and YYEEEE. Unmatched junction bases numbered 7, after V lost 3 bases and J lost 6 bases. The CDR3 is made up of 15 amino acids. The CDR3 DNA sequence: TGTGCCAGCAGCTCAATGGGACAGGGGAGGGATACGCAGTATTTT. Protein product: CASSSMGQGRDTQYF.

The chain is built from TRBV7-2 and TRBJ1-4; D is undetermined. V lost 5 bases and J 5 bases, leaving 12 bases between the germline ends. The CDR3 length is 14 residues. CDR1 is SGHTA, CDR2 FQGNSA, per germline. The CDR3 protein is CASSIDTVNEKLFF. The CDR3 DNA sequence: TGTGCCAGCAGCATCGACACAGTAAATGAAAAACTGTTTTTT.

The gene calls are TRBV9 and TRBJ1-6; a possible D gene is TRBD1 (5 bases). Germline CDR1 and CDR2: SGDLS and YYNGEE. CDR3 length equals 16 residues. V lost 1 base and J 9 bases, leaving 17 bases between the germline ends. The CDR3 bases are TGTGCCAGCAGCGTAAACCCGGGGCAGGGAAGTTCACCCCTCCACTTT. Residues: CASSVNPGQGSSPLHF.

This rearrangement joins TRBV19 to TRBJ2-5, with TRBD2 matching over 14 bases. The CDR3 totals 16 residues. Looked up from germline, CDR1 is LNHDA and CDR2 is SQIVND (reference sequence). J was trimmed by 4 bases and V by 3 bases; bases with no gene match: 4. The CDR3 bases are TGTGCCAGTAGTATCACCGGGACTAGCGGGAGAGAGACCCAGTACTTC. This encodes CASSITGTSGRETQYF.

CDR3 nucleotide sequence: TGTGCCAGCAGCGCCGGGACAGGCTCCTACGAGCAGTACTTC. Translating it yields CASSAGTGSYEQYF. The chain has TRBV5-5 and TRBJ2-7; 8 nucleotides agree with TRBD1. This CDR3 has 14 residues. Losses at the gene ends were 4 bases for V and 0 bases for J; bases not matched to a gene: 3. Germline V lookup: CDR1 SGHKS, CDR2 YYEKEE (reference sequence). Variable domain in full (rest from reference TRBV5-5 and TRBJ2-7): DAGVTQSPTHLIKTRGQQVTLRCSPISGHKSVSWYQQVLGQGPQFIFQYYEKEERGRGNFPDRFSARQFPNYSSELNVNALLLGDSALYLCASSAGTGSYEQYFGPGTRLTVT.

V usage is TRBV5-4 and J usage is TRBJ1-1; 8 nucleotides line up with TRBD1. In germline, CDR1 is SGHNT, CDR2 YYREEE (reference sequence). Losses at the gene ends were 3 bases for V and 1 base for J; bases not matched to a gene: 5. This CDR3 is built from 15 residues. CDR3 amino acids: CASSSPTGANTEAFF. The CDR3 nucleotides are TGTGCCAGCAGCTCCCCGACAGGGGCGAACACTGAAGCTTTCTTT.

The chain has TRBV6-6 and TRBJ1-2; TRBD1 agrees at 9 bases. V was clipped by 5 bases and J by 4 bases; unmatched bases: 5. The CDR3 sequence is 14 residues long. The germline CDR1 and CDR2 sequences are MNHNY and SVGAGI (reference sequence). The CDR3 protein is CASSAGTGSYGYTF. The CDR3 nucleotides are TGTGCCAGCAGTGCCGGGACAGGGAGCTATGGCTACACCTTC.

The chain carries TRBV5-6 and TRBJ2-1; perhaps TRBD2 as D (5 bases). V lost 4 bases, J lost 1 base, and 18 bases lay in between. The CDR3 sequence is 17 residues long. Germline V gene data show CDR1 as SGHDT and CDR2 as YYEEEE. CDR3 sequence reads: CASSARTLFLSYNEQFF. Written as DNA, the CDR3 is TGTGCCAGCAGCGCGCGGACTCTCTTTTTATCCTACAATGAGCAGTTCTTC.

This clone is a singleton in its sample. J is TRBJ1-2 and V is TRBV7-9, with D unclear. Trimming removed 6 bases from V and 3 bases from J, with 14 bases in between. This CDR3 region has 14 residues. The V gene's germline CDR1 is SEHNR and CDR2 FQNEAQ (reference sequence). The CDR3: CASRSEVSDYGYTF. The CDR3 DNA reads as TGTGCCAGCAGGAGTGAAGTTAGCGACTATGGCTACACCTTC.

The V gene is TRBV28, the J gene TRBJ1-2; TRBD1 is a possible D gene (6 bases). The CDR3 is made up of 13 amino acids. V lost 5 bases and J 8 bases, leaving 15 bases between the germline ends. The germline V gene encodes CDR1 MDHEN and CDR2 SYDVKM. CDR3 in amino acids: CASSLPGAQGYTF. In DNA, the CDR3 is TGTGCCAGCAGTCTGCCGGGGGCACAGGGCTACACCTTC.

The table lists this clone with a count of one. The J gene is TRBJ1-4, the V gene TRBV11-3; TRBD1 matches at 7 bases. Germline lookup yields CDR1 SGHNT and CDR2 YENEEA. Trimming took 5 bases from V and 14 from J; bases not matched to a gene: 11. The CDR3 has 13 residues. The CDR3 DNA follows: TGTGCCAGCAGCCGAACAACAGGGGATAGGCTGTTTTTT. It translates to CASSRTTGDRLFF.

This clone was recorded only once. The gene calls are TRBV11-3 and TRBJ2-2, with D tentatively TRBD1 or TRBD2 (6 bases each). The V gene lost 5 bases and the J gene lost 5 bases, with 18 bases spanning the gap. CDR1 and CDR2 (germline): SGHNT, YENEEA. CDR3 length: 16 amino acids. In DNA form, the CDR3 reads TGTGCCAGCAGCCGACCGACAGGCGGAGGGACCGGGGAGCTGTTTTTT. Translation: CASSRPTGGGTGELFF.

This sequence joins TRBV6-5 and TRBJ1-5, with D possibly matching TRBD1 (5 bases). The CDR3 loop spans 14 amino acids. From germline, CDR1 is MNHEY and CDR2 SVGAGI. V lost 5 bases to trimming and J lost 5 bases, with 13 bases between them. The CDR3 region has the DNA TGTGCCAGCAGTCCCTCGGAGGGACATCAGCCCCAGCATTTT. As protein: CASSPSEGHQPQHF.

The rearrangement joins TRBV5-5 to TRBJ2-1; D ambiguous. V lost 4 bases and J lost 7, with 9 bases in between. The germline CDR1 and CDR2 sequences are SGHKS and YYEKEE (reference sequence). The CDR3 runs 12 residues. Written as DNA, the CDR3 is TGTGCCAGCAGCCAGACTGATAATGAGCAGTTCTTC. Its protein product is CASSQTDNEQFF.

The J gene is TRBJ2-7, the V gene TRBV4-2; the D is unclear. CDR3 length: 14 amino acids. V shed 0 bases and J shed 2 bases, with 8 bases lying between them. The germline gives CDR1 LGHNA, CDR2 YNFKEQ. In DNA, the CDR3 is TGTGCCAGCAGCCAAGATATAAGGACCTACGAGCAGTACTTC. It codes for CASSQDIRTYEQYF.

The chain links TRBV10-1 to TRBJ2-7; the D is unclear. The V gene lost 2 bases and the J gene lost 0 bases, with 5 bases spanning the gap. Germline values: CDR1 WNHNN, CDR2 SYGVQD (reference sequence). CDR3 length: 13 residues. The CDR3 DNA reads as TGCGCCAGCAGTGAGGGCAGCTCCTACGAGCAGTACTTC. Its translation is CASSEGSSYEQYF.

The CDR3 reads CASSSTPNSPLHF. CDR3 in DNA: TGTGCCAGCAGTTCTACGCCCAATTCACCCCTCCACTTT. V is TRBV6-5 and J is TRBJ1-6; D remains ambiguous. CDR1 is MNHEY, CDR2 SVGAGI, per germline. This CDR3 has 13 amino acids. Trimming removed 4 bases at V and 7 bases at J, with 8 bases between.

The CDR3, as DNA: TGTGCCAGCAGCCACCGGGACAGGGGAAGTCAGCCCCAGCATTTT. Protein: CASSHRDRGSQPQHF. The V call is TRBV5-8, the J call TRBJ1-5, with TRBD1 matching over 10 bases. Germline CDR1 and CDR2: SGHTS and YDEGEE. V shed 4 bases, J shed 6 bases, and the junction held 7 bases outside the gene matches. The CDR3 length is 15 residues.

The V and J genes are TRBV5-4 and TRBJ2-1; TRBD1 aligns across 9 bases. V shed 4 bases and J 7 bases; nucleotides not matched to a gene: 12. Germline CDR1 and CDR2: SGHNT and YYREEE (reference sequence). This CDR3 is built from 16 residues. CDR3 in DNA: TGTGCCAGCAGCGCTTCGACAGGGGGTGCTTGGAATGAGCAGTTCTTC. This encodes CASSASTGGAWNEQFF.

The chain has TRBV15 and TRBJ1-2; no firm D call. CDR3 length: 12 residues. The V gene's germline CDR1 is LNHNV and CDR2 YYDKDF (reference sequence). V gave up 4 bases and J gave up 8 bases, with 11 bases separating them. The CDR3 protein is CATSNGFEGYTF. The CDR3 nucleotides are TGTGCCACCAGCAACGGTTTTGAAGGCTACACCTTC.